This TCR beta chain is drawn from a study of neurological immune-mediated disorders. Across the whole study: In a group of roughly 35 multiple sclerosis patients, roughly 31 had the relapsing-remitting type and 3 had the secondary progressive type.

Unsorted libraries were generated from 2 million PBMCs. These cells had been stored in RNAlater at -80 C. This clonotype was detected ten times or more. Each TCR transcript was tagged with a 10-nucleotide random UMI during 5'RACE. TCRdb processed the 5' RACE reads anew with MiXCR; each CDR3 protein has one entry. The sample holds some 57,000 distinct CDR3 sequences, 3.8% seen once. Trimming took 3 bases from V and 6 from J, leaving 21 bases between them. This CDR3 contains 16 residues. Sequencing used PBMCs. The receptor's source is a man aged 60 to 69 with multiple sclerosis. The chain recombines TRBV12-3 or TRBV12-4 with TRBJ2-7; D may be TRBD1 (8 bases). CDR3: CASSLGGTGPPPEQYF. For the CDR3, the DNA is TGTGCCAGCAGTTTGGGAGGGACAGGACCCCCCCCCGAGCAGTACTTC.